Sequencing of this TCR beta chain was carried out in a study of T-cell reconstitution after alpha-beta-depleted transplantation in children. V lost 4 bases and J lost 5, with 8 bases in between. This CDR3 is built from 12 residues. Germline CDR1 and CDR2: SQVTM and ANQGSEA. Unique molecular identifiers were incorporated into the prepared TCRbeta library. TCRdb re-called the PCR reads through MiXCR, storing one row per CDR3 protein. The sample includes some 500,000 distinct CDR3 sequences, 15% to 20% of them seen just once. The chain is built from TRBV29-1 and TRBJ2-2, with unresolved D. Sample: PBMCs from the stem cell graft donor, taken from the stem cell graft. This clonotype was obtained from a human donor who donated a stem cell graft to a child with acute lymphoblastic leukemia. This CDR3 reads CSVVGLTGELFF. Here the CDR3 DNA reads TGCAGCGTTGTAGGGTTAACCGGGGAGCTGTTTTTT.